The subject of this entry is one T cell receptor beta chain. Germline-derived CDR1 and CDR2 are SGHVS and FNYEAQ. The CDR3 extends over 16 amino acids. V was pared by 1 base and J by 5 bases, with 7 bases of the junction left unmatched. This sample stems from a study of beta chain features in type 1 diabetes. Expressed TCRB transcripts got sequenced, as all isolated RNA was reverse transcribed. This table comes from immunoSEQ multiplex PCR, and its TCRdb copy is limited to in-frame clones, with some not included. Of 680,000 or so clones in the sample, 15% to 19% were seen once. The TCR comes from a man aged 18 to 35 in good health. Sample: naive CD4+ T cells from blood. This chain connects TRBV7-6 to TRBJ1-5; 8 bases are shared with TRBD1. For the CDR3, the DNA is TGTGCCAGCAGCTTAGATCCAGGGGGCCTGGATCAGCCCCAGCATTTT. This translates into CASSLDPGGLDQPQHF.